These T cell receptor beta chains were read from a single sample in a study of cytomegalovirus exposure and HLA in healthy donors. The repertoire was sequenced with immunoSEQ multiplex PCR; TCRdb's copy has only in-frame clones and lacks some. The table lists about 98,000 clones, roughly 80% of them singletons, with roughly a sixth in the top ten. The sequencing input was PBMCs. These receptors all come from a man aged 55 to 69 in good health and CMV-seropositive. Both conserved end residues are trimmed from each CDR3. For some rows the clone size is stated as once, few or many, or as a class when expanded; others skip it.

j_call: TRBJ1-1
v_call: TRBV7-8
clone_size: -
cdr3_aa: ASSSLRRANTEAF

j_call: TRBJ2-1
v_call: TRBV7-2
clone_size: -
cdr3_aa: ASSVAGGPHNEQF

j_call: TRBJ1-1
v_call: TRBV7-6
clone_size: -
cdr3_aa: ASSSENTEAF

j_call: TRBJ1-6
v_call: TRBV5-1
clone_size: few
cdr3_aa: ASSTLTGGSSPLH

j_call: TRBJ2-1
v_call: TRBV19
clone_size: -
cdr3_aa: ASSIGGANDEQF

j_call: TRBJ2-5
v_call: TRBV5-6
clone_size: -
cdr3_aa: ASSLIWEKDQETQY

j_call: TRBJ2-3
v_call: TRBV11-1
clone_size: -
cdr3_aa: ASSLGSGGGTDTQY

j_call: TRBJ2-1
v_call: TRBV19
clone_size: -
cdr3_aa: ASSMMRGAYNEQF

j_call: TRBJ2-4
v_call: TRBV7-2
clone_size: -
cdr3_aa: ASSLASWGAGQVTIAKNIQY

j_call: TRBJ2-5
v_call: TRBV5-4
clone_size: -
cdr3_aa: ASSLRGQGRVETQY

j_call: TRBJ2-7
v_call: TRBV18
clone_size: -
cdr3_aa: ASSRRESDEQY

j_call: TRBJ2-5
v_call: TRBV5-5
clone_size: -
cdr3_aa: ASSTQRGTGETQY

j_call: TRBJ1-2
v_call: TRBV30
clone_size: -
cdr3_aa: AWSVLQGMGGYT

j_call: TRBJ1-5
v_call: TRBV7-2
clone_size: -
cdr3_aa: ASSLGAGFQPQH

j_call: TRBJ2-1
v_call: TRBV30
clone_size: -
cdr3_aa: AWRPGGAYEQF

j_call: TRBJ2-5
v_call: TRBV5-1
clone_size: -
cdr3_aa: ASSLYPSGDQETQY

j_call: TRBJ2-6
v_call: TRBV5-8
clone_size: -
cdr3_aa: ASSFDRLRGVLT

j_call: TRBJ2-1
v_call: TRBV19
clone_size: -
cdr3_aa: ASSIWSRGLAEQF

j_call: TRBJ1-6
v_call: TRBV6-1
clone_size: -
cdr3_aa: ASSDYRGGQGDSPLH

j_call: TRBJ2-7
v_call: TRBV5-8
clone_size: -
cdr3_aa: ASSLPGGPYEQY

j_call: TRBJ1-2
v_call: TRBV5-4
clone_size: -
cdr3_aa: ASSLGQGQANYGYT

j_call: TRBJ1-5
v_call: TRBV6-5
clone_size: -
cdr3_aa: ASSPLGGEPQH

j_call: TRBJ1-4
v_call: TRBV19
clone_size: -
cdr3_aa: ASSTRGGELF

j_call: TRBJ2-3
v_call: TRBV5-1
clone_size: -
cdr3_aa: ASSLTTGGLTDTQY

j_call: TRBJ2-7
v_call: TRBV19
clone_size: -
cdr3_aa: ASSATWTGSSYEQY

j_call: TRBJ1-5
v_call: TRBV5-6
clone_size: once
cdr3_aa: ASSQTDRAGHQPQH

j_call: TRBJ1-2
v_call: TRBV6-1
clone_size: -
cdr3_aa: ASSEAGGSANYGYT

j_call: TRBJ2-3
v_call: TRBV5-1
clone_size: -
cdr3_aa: ASSFGTVTDTQY

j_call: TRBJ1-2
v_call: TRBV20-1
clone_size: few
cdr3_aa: SAWTGLGYT

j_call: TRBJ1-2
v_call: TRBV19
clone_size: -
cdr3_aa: ASSLTGPSYGYT

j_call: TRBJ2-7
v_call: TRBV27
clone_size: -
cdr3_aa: ASSLQGPYGEQY

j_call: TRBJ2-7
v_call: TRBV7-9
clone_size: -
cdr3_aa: ASSPYRGGPTGYEQY

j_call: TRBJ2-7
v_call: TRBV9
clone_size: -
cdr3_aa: ASFHCRILPGASYEQY

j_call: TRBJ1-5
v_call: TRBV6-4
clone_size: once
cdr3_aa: ASSAESDQPQH